A single sample gave rise to the 2 T cell receptor beta chains below, sequenced in a study of shared clonotypes between healthy human individuals. Here immunoSEQ multiplex PCR was the method, and the copy in TCRdb shows in-frame clones only, minus some. Of millions of clones listed, around 96% are singletons. Terminally differentiated effector memory CD45RA+ cells were excluded by CCR7 positive selection of CD45RO-negative cells. Material for sequencing was naive CD8+ T cells sorted from blood. The origin of the receptors is a man between 18 and 29 years old in good health.

This clone showed up just once. The V call is TRBV27, the J call TRBJ1-4; D perhaps matches TRBD1 (6 bases). The V gene lost 5 bases and the J gene lost 5 bases, with 15 bases spanning the gap. Per the germline V gene, CDR1 is MNHEY and CDR2 is SMNVEV (reference sequence). The CDR3 runs to 15 residues. The CDR3 sequence is CASSLGGGGNEKLFF. CDR3 nucleotide sequence: TGTGCCAGCAGTCTTGGGGGCGGGGGCAATGAAAAACTGTTTTTT. Together with reference TRBV27 and TRBJ1-4, the CDR3 gives the full variable domain: EAQVTQNPRYLITVTGKKLTVTCSQNMNHEYMSWYRQDPGLGLRQIYYSMNVEVTDKGDVPEGYKVSRKEKRNFPLILESPSPNQTSLYFCASSLGGGGNEKLFFGSGTQLSVL.

V is TRBV5-6 and J is TRBJ1-5; D gene ambiguous. Germline V gene sequence: CDR1 SGHDT, CDR2 YYEEEE. The ends were cut back, 3 bases at V and 6 bases at J, with 28 bases in the middle. CDR3 length: 19 amino acids. The CDR3 nucleotides are TGTGCCAGCAGCTCGGATCCGAGGTCCCACGAAACCATAGGTCAGCCCCAGCATTTT. Protein product: CASSSDPRSHETIGQPQHF.